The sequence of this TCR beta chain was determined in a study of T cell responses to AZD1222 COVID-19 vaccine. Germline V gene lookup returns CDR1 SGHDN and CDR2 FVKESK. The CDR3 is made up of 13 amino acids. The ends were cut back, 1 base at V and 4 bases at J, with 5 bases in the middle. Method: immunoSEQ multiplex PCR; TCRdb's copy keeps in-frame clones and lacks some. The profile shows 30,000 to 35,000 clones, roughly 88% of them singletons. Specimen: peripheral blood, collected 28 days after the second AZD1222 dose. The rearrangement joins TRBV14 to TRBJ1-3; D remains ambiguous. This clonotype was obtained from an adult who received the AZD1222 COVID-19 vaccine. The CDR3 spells CASSQVAGNTIYF. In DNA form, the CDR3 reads TGTGCCAGCAGCCAAGTAGCGGGAAACACCATATATTTT.